These 18 T cell receptor beta chains share one sample of origin, sequenced in a study of T cells after yellow fever vaccination. A single record per CDR3 protein comes from TCRdb applying MiXCR to the 5' RACE reads. This table has over 300,000 distinct CDR3 sequences, roughly 6.8% appearing once. Here the sequenced sample was PBMCs, taken more than 40 days after the first yellow fever vaccination. The receptors derive from a man aged 18 to 29 who received the YFV17D yellow fever vaccine.

The V and J genes are TRBV4-1 and TRBJ2-3, with 8 bases lining up with TRBD2. The CDR3 has 18 residues. V trimming: 2 bases; J trimming: 1 base; junction bases outside the gene matches: 11. Germline V gene lookup returns CDR1 MGHRA and CDR2 YSYEKL. The CDR3 spells CASSQYPSAGGGTDTQYF. DNA of the CDR3: TGCGCCAGCAGCCAATACCCCTCTGCCGGGGGGGGCACAGATACGCAGTATTTT.

This clonotype was picked up a small number of times. V is TRBV27 and J is TRBJ2-1; TRBD1 might be the D (7 bases). V lost 4 bases to trimming and J lost 6 bases, with 19 bases between them. The CDR3 spans 16 residues. Germline CDR1 reads MNHEY; CDR2 reads SMNVEV (reference sequence). The CDR3, as DNA: TGTGCCAGCAGTTCGAAACAGGGGAGGATCCCCAATGAGCAGTTCTTC. Protein: CASSSKQGRIPNEQFF.

The chain joins TRBV20-1 to TRBJ2-2; 10 bases map to TRBD2. This CDR3 comprises 17 residues. After removal of 1 base from V and 6 bases from J, the junction contained 11 bases not matched to a gene. The germline V gene encodes CDR1 DFQATT and CDR2 SNEGSKA (reference sequence). The CDR3 DNA follows: TGCAGTGCTAGAGGGAGCGGGGGGGCCGTACGGCCCGGGGAGCTGTTTTTT. Translation gives CSARGSGGAVRPGELFF.

This clonotype was seen only a few times. CDR3 residues: CASSQDLAGTYEQYF. CDR3 sequence (DNA): TGCGCCAGCAGCCAAGATCTTGCCGGGACCTACGAGCAGTACTTC. The chain carries TRBV4-3 and TRBJ2-7; D may be TRBD2 (5 bases). Trimming took 0 bases from V and 2 from J, leaving 11 bases between them. CDR3 length: 15 amino acids. In germline, CDR1 is LGHNA, CDR2 YSLEER.

Remarks on this clonotype: This may stem from a read error, because a much larger clone lies one nucleotide away. The chain is built from TRBV12-3 or TRBV12-4 and TRBJ2-5; D gene unclear. The length of the CDR3 is 13 residues. For the CDR3, the DNA is TGTGCCAGCAGCCGACTGGGCGAAGAGACCCTGTACTTC. Translation: CASSRLGEETLYF.

This chain joins TRBV15 and TRBJ2-6; D might be TRBD1 (6 bases). The CDR3 is made up of 18 amino acids. V was trimmed by 5 bases and J by 1 base, leaving 18 bases between them. Germline values: CDR1 LNHNV, CDR2 YYDKDF (reference sequence). CDR3 in DNA: TGTGCCACCAGCCAGGCATGGGGGCTTACATCTGGGGCCAACGTCCTGACTTTC. This encodes CATSQAWGLTSGANVLTF. Looking up the rest from reference TRBV15 and TRBJ2-6 gives the full variable domain: DAMVIQNPRYQVTQFGKPVTLSCSQTLNHNVMYWYQQKSSQAPKLLFHYYDKDFNNEADTPDNFQSRRPNTSFCFLDIRSPGLGDTAMYLCATSQAWGLTSGANVLTFGAGSRLTVL.

The chain couples TRBV20-1 to TRBJ2-5; D is uncertain. CDR3 length: 12 amino acids. CDR1 is DFQATT, CDR2 SNEGSKA, per germline (reference sequence). V lost 4 bases to trimming and J lost 0 bases, with 6 bases between them. Written as DNA, the CDR3 is TGCAGTGCTATTGGACACCAAGAGACCCAGTACTTC. Encoded protein: CSAIGHQETQYF.

This clonotype has more than one count but fewer than ten. This chain uses TRBV4-3 with TRBJ2-1; unclear D gene. From germline, CDR1 is LGHNA and CDR2 YSLEER. Deletions cut 2 bases from V and 7 bases from J, with 15 bases between. CDR3 length: 15 amino acids. CDR3 loop: CASSQQPLPGNEQFF. The CDR3, as DNA: TGCGCCAGCAGCCAACAACCCCTACCTGGAAATGAGCAGTTCTTC.

In its sample, this clonotype was seen many times. The chain uses TRBV7-2 and TRBJ1-6; D remains ambiguous. The germline V and J ends were trimmed by 7 bases and 9 bases, with 13 bases remaining between them. This CDR3 is 13 amino acids long. Germline loops: CDR1 SGHTA, CDR2 FQGNSA. The CDR3 sequence: CASTSWSGSPLHF. CDR3 bases: TGTGCCAGCACCTCCTGGTCGGGTTCACCCCTCCACTTT.

The V call is TRBV4-1, the J call TRBJ2-5; no firm D call. This CDR3 spans 15 amino acids. With 0 bases removed from V and 6 bases from J, the gap between germline ends came to 14 bases. Germline V gene data show CDR1 as MGHRA and CDR2 as YSYEKL. As DNA, the CDR3 is TGCGCCAGCAGCCAAGATCATGGCGTGGGAAAGACCCAGTACTTC. This gives the protein CASSQDHGVGKTQYF.

Only a few counts were recorded for this clonotype. This chain joins TRBV5-4 and TRBJ2-1; 9 bases are shared with TRBD2. The germline CDR1 and CDR2 sequences are SGHNT and YYREEE (reference sequence). V was pared by 0 bases and J by 7 bases, with 5 bases of the junction left unmatched. The CDR3 loop spans 15 amino acids. In DNA form, the CDR3 reads TGTGCCAGCAGCTTGGGAAGGACTAGCGTTAATGAGCAGTTCTTC. Protein product: CASSLGRTSVNEQFF.

The V call is TRBV7-2, the J call TRBJ1-4; 8 bases align to TRBD1. Germline lookup yields CDR1 SGHTA and CDR2 FQGNSA. The CDR3 is 15 amino acids. V gave up 1 base and J gave up 8 bases; unmatched junction bases: 6. The CDR3 DNA follows: TGTGCCAGCAGCTTAGTGGGACAGGTGAACGAAAAACTGTTTTTT. As protein: CASSLVGQVNEKLFF.

The CDR3 protein is CASSSARQGMSYNEQFF. DNA for the CDR3: TGTGCCAGCAGCTCCGCAAGACAGGGGATGTCCTACAATGAGCAGTTCTTC. V usage is TRBV7-2 and J usage is TRBJ2-1; 8 bases align to TRBD1. Germline V CDR1 and CDR2: SGHTA, FQGNSA. The CDR3 contains 17 residues. With V trimmed by 4 bases and J by 1 base, 9 bases remained unmatched.

This clonotype was seen only a few times. CDR3 loop: CASSQDRGAGDTQYF. The CDR3 DNA is TGTGCCAGCAGCCAAGATAGGGGGGCTGGAGATACGCAGTATTTT. V gene TRBV3-1 combines with J gene TRBJ2-3, with D possibly called TRBD1 or TRBD2 (6 bases each). CDR3 length: 15 residues. V was shortened by 0 bases and J by 5 bases, with 12 bases between the two germline ends. The V gene's germline CDR1 is LGHDT and CDR2 YNNKEL (reference sequence).

A few counts support this clonotype. The V call is TRBV4-1, the J call TRBJ1-5; no clear D gene. Trimming removed 2 bases at V and 3 bases at J, with 17 bases between. The CDR3 sequence is 17 residues long. Germline CDR1 and CDR2: MGHRA and YSYEKL. DNA for the CDR3: TGCGCCAGCAGCCAAAGAACCCTAGCGAGTAACAATCAGCCCCAGCATTTT. It encodes CASSQRTLASNNQPQHF.

This clonotype was seen a handful of times. This rearrangement joins TRBV5-4 to TRBJ2-7, with 7 bases lining up with TRBD1. V shed 3 bases and J 1 base; nucleotides not matched to a gene: 4. Per germline, CDR1 SGHNT and CDR2 YYREEE (reference sequence). There are 14 residues in the CDR3. The CDR3 DNA is TGTGCCAGCAGCTGGACAGGAGATTCCTACGAGCAGTACTTC. Amino acid sequence: CASSWTGDSYEQYF. The full variable domain, in which reference TRBV5-4 and TRBJ2-7 provide the parts outside the CDR3, is ETGVTQSPTHLIKTRGQQVTLRCSSQSGHNTVSWYQQALGQGPQFIFQYYREEENGRGNFPPRFSGLQFPNYSSELNVNALELDDSALYLCASSWTGDSYEQYFGPGTRLTVT.

At least ten counts were recorded for this clonotype. The gene calls are TRBV21-1 and TRBJ2-1; the table gives TRBD2 as D, unverified against the DNA. TRBV21-1 is deemed a pseudogene. This CDR3 is 9 amino acids long. DNA for the CDR3: TGTGCCGGGGAATGGGAGCGGGGGTTC. This encodes CAGEWERGF.

The chain carries TRBV20-1 and TRBJ1-3; D remains unclear. V lost 5 bases, J lost 2 bases, and 10 bases lay in between. The CDR3 spans 13 residues. The germline V gene encodes CDR1 DFQATT and CDR2 SNEGSKA (reference sequence). The CDR3 coding sequence is TGCAGTGCTCGAGCGGTAACTGGAAACACCATATATTTT. This gives the protein CSARAVTGNTIYF.